This T cell receptor (beta chain) was sequenced in a study of cytomegalovirus exposure and HLA in healthy donors. Sampled while nominally healthy, donors likely had unrecorded immune exposures. Regarding this clone: Its antigen remains unknown.

Whole-study findings and limits: Beyond CMV serostatus, there was no information to go on about immune exposure. Most CMV-associated TCR beta chains were later found to appear HLA-restricted.

The PCR employed 60 Vbeta primers together with 13 Jbeta primers. Authors' data handling: An analysis performed later counted 72 million or so unique TCR beta chains (approximately 12 million of them shared). Clones were sequenced by immunoSEQ multiplex PCR, and TCRdb holds only the in-frame ones, with some missing. That table supplies the V and J calls and clone size; D and trimming were determined from the DNA. The specimen's table records almost 35,000 clones. The CDR3 runs to 14 residues. In germline, CDR1 is MDHEN, CDR2 SYDVKM. The V segment lost 6 bases and the J segment 5 bases; nucleotides outside the gene matches: 9.

The chain recombines TRBV28 with TRBJ2-7, with 8 bases fitting TRBD2. This TCR derives from a woman aged 40 to 50 in good health and CMV-seropositive. The specimen sequenced was PBMCs. CDR3 amino acids: CASREAGAIHEQYF. The CDR3 DNA reads TGTGCCAGCAGGGAAGCGGGAGCGATCCACGAGCAGTACTTC.